This T cell receptor beta chain appears in the sequencing data of a study of cytomegalovirus exposure and HLA in healthy donors. Study results and limitations: Earlier analysis looked at TCR beta V segments, and most were productive about 90% or about 30% of the time. A later analysis, which compared TCR beta chains of equal frequency, found the HLA-associated ones more clonally expanded. Researchers counted some 150 TCR beta chains as cytomegalovirus-associated.

This CDR3 contains 15 residues. Germline loops: CDR1 SGDLS, CDR2 YYNGEE. The germline V and J ends were trimmed by 3 bases and 2 bases, with 11 bases remaining between them. On this clone itself: Antigen unknown. This sample also contains other DNA sequences that code for the same CDR3.

PCR amplification relied on 60 Vbeta primers (plus 13 Jbeta primers). Profiling relied on immunoSEQ multiplex PCR, and the TCRdb table lists in-frame clones only, not all of them. The sample holds more than 200,000 clones; 70% are singletons and the top ten take about 3%. The source material was PBMCs. The source is a man in his forties in good health and CMV-seropositive. The chain combines TRBV9 with TRBJ1-4, with D tentatively TRBD1 (6 bases). CDR3 DNA: TGTGCCAGCAGCGCGGGGGGGGCGACTAATGAAAAACTGTTTTTT. Its translation is CASSAGGATNEKLFF.